The clone carrying this T cell receptor beta chain has only a few counts. Its target is unknown. With 60 Vbeta and 13 Jbeta primers, the PCR was carried out. Method: immunoSEQ multiplex PCR; TCRdb's copy keeps in-frame clones and lacks some. The table lists more than 85,000 clones, roughly 76% of them singletons, with roughly 6.9% in the top ten. The data derive from a study of cytomegalovirus exposure and HLA in healthy donors. Overall study findings and caveats: TCR beta V- and J-gene trimming was later associated with a missense DCLRE1C variant. Highly shared sequence variants in one cluster were likely a sequencing artifact.

The specimen sequenced was PBMCs. The TCR was taken from a man aged 30-40 years in good health and CMV-seropositive.

The CDR3: CASSQGRTVNQPQHF. DNA for the CDR3: TGCGCCAGCAGCCAGGGCCGGACAGTAAATCAGCCCCAGCATTTT. The chain uses TRBV4-1 and TRBJ1-5; TRBD1 is a possible D gene (6 bases). Germline V gives CDR1 MGHRA, CDR2 YSYEKL. Trimming took 3 bases from V and 4 from J, leaving 13 bases between them. The CDR3 consists of 15 residues.